This T cell receptor beta chain stems from a study of T-cell reconstitution after alpha-beta-depleted transplantation in children. For TCRbeta, the library was prepared with unique molecular identifiers. TCRdb re-analysed the PCR reads in MiXCR, keeping a single row per CDR3 protein. The table includes roughly 500,000 distinct CDR3 sequences, less than 35% detected once. V was shortened by 6 bases and J by 0 bases, with 12 bases between the two germline ends. The CDR3 runs to 15 residues. CDR1 and CDR2 from the germline V gene are WSHSY and SAAADI. The table lists this clonotype with many counts. The sample consisted of PBMCs from the stem cell graft donor, taken from the stem cell graft. This TCR was recovered from a human donor who donated a stem cell graft to a child with aplastic anemia. The V call is TRBV10-2, the J call TRBJ2-1; D possibly matches TRBD1 or TRBD2 (5 bases each). CDR3 protein: CASSRDPSSYNEQFF. In DNA form, the CDR3 reads TGCGCCAGCAGCCGGGACCCGAGCTCCTACAATGAGCAGTTCTTC.